This TCR beta chain appears in the sequencing data of a study of shared clonotypes between healthy human individuals. The count of this clone is one. The naive CD8 fraction comprised CD45RO-negative cells positively selected for CCR7 and excluded terminally differentiated effector memory CD45RA+ cells. Per the study methods: ImmunoSEQ output held junction-only sequences without quality scores, so filtering differed. Clones were read by immunoSEQ multiplex PCR, and TCRdb kept only the in-frame ones, dropping some. The V and J calls and clone size come from that table; D and trimming were worked out from the DNA. The repertoire has 1.5 million to 2.5 million clones, about 95% of them found once; the top ten carry under 1.5%. Germline V lookup: CDR1 SEHNR, CDR2 FQNEAQ (reference sequence). The trim removed 4 bases at V and 4 bases at J, leaving 9 bases unmatched. CDR3 length equals 17 residues.

Sample: naive CD8+ T cells sorted from blood. This clonotype originated in a man younger than 35 in good health. The V and J genes are TRBV7-9 and TRBJ2-1; 11 nucleotides line up with TRBD2. The CDR3 DNA reads TGTGCCAGCAGCTCCAGAGGGACTAGCGGCGAGTACAATGAGCAGTTCTTC. This codes for CASSSRGTSGEYNEQFF.